These 7 T cell receptor beta chains share one sample of origin, sequenced in a study of CD8 T cells in Susac syndrome. RNA in amounts of roughly 0.5 to 1 ug was reverse transcribed with random hexamers. From the immunoSEQ multiplex PCR reads, TCRdb called clonotypes with MiXCR, one entry per CDR3 protein. This table has 70,000 or so distinct CDR3 sequences, 94% appearing once. Sequenced: CD8+ T cells from PBMCs. These receptors originate from a human donor with multiple sclerosis.

The chain has TRBV9 and TRBJ2-7; no definite D call. Deletions cut 3 bases from V and 2 bases from J, with 9 bases between. CDR3 size: 13 residues. The germline V gene has CDR1 SGDLS and CDR2 YYNGEE. This chain's CDR3 is CASSDAVAYEQYF. Here the CDR3 DNA reads TGTGCCAGCAGCGACGCAGTTGCCTACGAGCAGTACTTC. The full variable domain, rest sourced from reference TRBV9 and TRBJ2-7, is DSGVTQTPKHLITATGQRVTLRCSPRSGDLSVYWYQQSLDQGLQFLIQYYNGEERAKGNILERFSAQQFPDLHSELNLSSLELGDSALYFCASSDAVAYEQYFGPGTRLTVT.

This clonotype was counted once. The chain carries TRBV7-9 and TRBJ2-5, with unresolved D. V gave up 5 bases and J gave up 5 bases, with 18 bases separating them. The CDR3 extends over 15 amino acids. Per the germline V gene, CDR1 is SEHNR and CDR2 is FQNEAQ (reference sequence). CDR3 protein: CASSHPGWGWETQYF. The CDR3 coding sequence is TGTGCCAGCAGCCACCCCGGGTGGGGTTGGGAGACCCAGTACTTC.

The chain recombines TRBV7-9 with TRBJ2-3; D is undetermined. The germline CDR1 and CDR2 sequences are SEHNR and FQNEAQ (reference sequence). The CDR3 length is 15 residues. Trimming removed 7 bases from V and 6 bases from J, with 20 bases in between. The chain's CDR3 is CASKMGWISLDTQYF. Here the CDR3 DNA reads TGTGCCAGCAAAATGGGATGGATTTCATTGGATACGCAGTATTTT.

The chain has TRBV6-1 and TRBJ1-2; weak D call: TRBD1 (6 bases). Germline V gene data show CDR1 as MNHNS and CDR2 as SASEGT. The CDR3 spans 16 residues. V was pared by 3 bases and J by 1 base, with 15 bases between. CDR3 nucleotides: TGTGCCAGCAGTGACGGACAGCCACTCCTTAACTATGGCTACACCTTC. Protein sequence: CASSDGQPLLNYGYTF.

The chain uses TRBV7-9 and TRBJ2-7; D gene uncertain. In germline, CDR1 is SEHNR, CDR2 FQNEAQ (reference sequence). CDR3 length: 15 residues. V lost 5 bases and J lost 0, with 14 bases in between. The CDR3: CASSPKETASYEQYF. The CDR3 DNA reads as TGTGCCAGCAGCCCCAAAGAAACAGCCTCCTACGAGCAGTACTTC.

The V gene is TRBV12-3 or TRBV12-4, the J gene TRBJ1-1, with 7 bases aligning to TRBD1. CDR3 size: 15 residues. Germline trimming cut 8 bases from V and 7 bases from J; bases unmatched to any gene: 16. CDR3 sequence reads: CASDRVAAGEVEAFF. The CDR3, as DNA: TGTGCCAGCGACAGGGTAGCGGCCGGGGAAGTTGAAGCTTTCTTT.

This clonotype came up once. The chain carries TRBV5-1 and TRBJ2-1; 11 nucleotides align to TRBD2. This CDR3 is built from 16 residues. Germline V gives CDR1 SGHRS, CDR2 YFSETQ. V shed 3 bases and J 3 bases; nucleotides not matched to a gene: 5. Here the CDR3 reads CASSWLAGGDYNEQFF. The CDR3, as DNA: TGCGCCAGCAGCTGGCTAGCGGGGGGCGACTACAATGAGCAGTTCTTC.